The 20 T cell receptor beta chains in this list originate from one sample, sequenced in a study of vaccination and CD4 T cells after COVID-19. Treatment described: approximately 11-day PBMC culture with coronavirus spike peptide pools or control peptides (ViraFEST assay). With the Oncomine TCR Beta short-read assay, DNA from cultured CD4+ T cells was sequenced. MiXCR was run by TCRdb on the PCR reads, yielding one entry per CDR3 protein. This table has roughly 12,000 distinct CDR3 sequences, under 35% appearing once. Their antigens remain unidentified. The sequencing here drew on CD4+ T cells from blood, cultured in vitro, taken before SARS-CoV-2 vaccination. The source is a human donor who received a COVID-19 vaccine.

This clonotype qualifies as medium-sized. For the CDR3, the DNA is TGTGCCAGCAGCTTAGGTGTAAACAATGAGCAGTTCTTC. Protein sequence: CASSLGVNNEQFF. This chain connects TRBV7-3 to TRBJ2-1; D is unclear. V shed 2 bases and J shed 5 bases, with 7 bases lying between them. The length of the CDR3 is 13 residues. The germline gives CDR1 SGHTA, CDR2 FQGTGA.

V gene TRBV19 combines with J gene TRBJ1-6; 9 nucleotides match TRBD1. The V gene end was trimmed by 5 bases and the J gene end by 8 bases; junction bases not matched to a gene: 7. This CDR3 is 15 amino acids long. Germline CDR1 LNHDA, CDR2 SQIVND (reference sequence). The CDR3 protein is CASSVSGQGDSPLHF. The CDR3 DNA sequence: TGTGCCAGTAGTGTGTCGGGACAGGGAGATTCACCCCTCCACTTT. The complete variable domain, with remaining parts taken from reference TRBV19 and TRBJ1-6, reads DGGITQSPKYLFRKEGQNVTLSCEQNLNHDAMYWYRQDPGQGLRLIYYSQIVNDFQKGDIAEGYSVSREKKESFPLTVTSAQKNPTAFYLCASSVSGQGDSPLHFGNGTRLTVT.

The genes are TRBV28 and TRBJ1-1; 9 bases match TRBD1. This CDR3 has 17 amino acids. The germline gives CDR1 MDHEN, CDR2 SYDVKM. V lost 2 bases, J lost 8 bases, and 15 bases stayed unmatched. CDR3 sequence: CASSLRSDTGQGFEAFF. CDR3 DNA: TGTGCCAGCAGTTTAAGGAGCGACACGGGACAGGGTTTCGAAGCTTTCTTT.

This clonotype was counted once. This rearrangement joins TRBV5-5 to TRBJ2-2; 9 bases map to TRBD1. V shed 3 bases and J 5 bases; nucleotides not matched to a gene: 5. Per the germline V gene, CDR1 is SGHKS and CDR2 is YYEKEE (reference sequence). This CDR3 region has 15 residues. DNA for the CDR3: TGTGCCAGCAGCTGGACAGGGGTGGTTACCGGGGAGCTGTTTTTT. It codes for CASSWTGVVTGELFF.

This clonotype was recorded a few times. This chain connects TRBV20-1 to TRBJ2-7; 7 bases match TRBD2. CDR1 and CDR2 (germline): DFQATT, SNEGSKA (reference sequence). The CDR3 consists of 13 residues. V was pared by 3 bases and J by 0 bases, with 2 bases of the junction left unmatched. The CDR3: CSASGRGSYEQYF. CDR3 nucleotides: TGCAGTGCTAGTGGGAGGGGCTCCTACGAGCAGTACTTC.

The CDR3 DNA sequence: TGTGCCAGTAGTATAGATCACCGCATATCGGCGAACACTGAAGCTTTCTTT. It yields the protein CASSIDHRISANTEAFF. The V call is TRBV19, the J call TRBJ1-1; D unresolved. The CDR3 is 17 residues long. V was shortened by 0 bases and J by 1 base, with 15 bases between the two germline ends. The germline gives CDR1 LNHDA, CDR2 SQIVND (reference sequence). Full variable domain (missing parts from reference TRBV19 and TRBJ1-1): DGGITQSPKYLFRKEGQNVTLSCEQNLNHDAMYWYRQDPGQGLRLIYYSQIVNDFQKGDIAEGYSVSREKKESFPLTVTSAQKNPTAFYLCASSIDHRISANTEAFFGQGTRLTVV.

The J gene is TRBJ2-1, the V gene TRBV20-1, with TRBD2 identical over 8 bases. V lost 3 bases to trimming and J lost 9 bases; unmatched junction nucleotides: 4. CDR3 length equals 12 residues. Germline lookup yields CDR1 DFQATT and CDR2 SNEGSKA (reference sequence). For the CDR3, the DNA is TGCAGTGCTAGCGGGGGGGCCGGTGAGCAGTTCTTC. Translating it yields CSASGGAGEQFF.

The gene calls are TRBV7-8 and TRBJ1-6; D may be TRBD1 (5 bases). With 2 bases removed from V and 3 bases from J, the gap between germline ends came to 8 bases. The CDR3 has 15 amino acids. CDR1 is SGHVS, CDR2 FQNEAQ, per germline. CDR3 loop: CASSLQTDYNSPLHF. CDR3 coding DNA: TGTGCCAGCAGCTTACAGACAGACTATAATTCACCCCTCCACTTT.

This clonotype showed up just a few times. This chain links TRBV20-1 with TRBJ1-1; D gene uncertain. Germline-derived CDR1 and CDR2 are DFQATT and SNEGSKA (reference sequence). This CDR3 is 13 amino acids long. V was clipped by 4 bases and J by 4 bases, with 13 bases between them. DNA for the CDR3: TGCAGTGCTACCAAAGACGAGAGCACTGAAGCTTTCTTT. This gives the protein CSATKDESTEAFF.

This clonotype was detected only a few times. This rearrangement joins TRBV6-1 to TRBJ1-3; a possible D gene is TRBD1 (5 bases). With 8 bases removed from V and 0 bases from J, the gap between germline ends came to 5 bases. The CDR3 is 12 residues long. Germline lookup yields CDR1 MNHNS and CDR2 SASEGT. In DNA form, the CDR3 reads TGTGCCAGCGGGGGCTCTGGAAACACCATATATTTT. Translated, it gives CASGGSGNTIYF.

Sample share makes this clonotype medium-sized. The DNA for the CDR3 is TGTGCCAGCAGCTCCAGACTAGATACGCAGTATTTT. Translated, it gives CASSSRLDTQYF. The rearrangement links TRBV7-2 to TRBJ2-3; no clear D. Trimming pared 4 bases from V and 5 bases from J, leaving 7 bases between. Germline V gene sequence: CDR1 SGHTA, CDR2 FQGNSA. The CDR3 is 12 residues long.

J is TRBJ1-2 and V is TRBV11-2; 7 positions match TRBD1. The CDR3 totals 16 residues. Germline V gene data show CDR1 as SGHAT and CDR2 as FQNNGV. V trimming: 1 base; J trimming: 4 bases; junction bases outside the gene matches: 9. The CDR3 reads CASSLVRDRVSYGYTF. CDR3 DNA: TGTGCCAGCAGCTTAGTCCGAGACAGGGTCAGCTATGGCTACACCTTC.

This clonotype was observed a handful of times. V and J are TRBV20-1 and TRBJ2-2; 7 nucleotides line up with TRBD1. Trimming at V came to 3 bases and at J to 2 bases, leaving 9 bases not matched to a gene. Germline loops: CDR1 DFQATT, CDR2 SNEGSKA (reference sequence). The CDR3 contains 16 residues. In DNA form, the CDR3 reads TGCAGTGCTAGGGAGAGTGGGACAGACAACACCGGGGAGCTGTTTTTT. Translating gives CSARESGTDNTGELFF.

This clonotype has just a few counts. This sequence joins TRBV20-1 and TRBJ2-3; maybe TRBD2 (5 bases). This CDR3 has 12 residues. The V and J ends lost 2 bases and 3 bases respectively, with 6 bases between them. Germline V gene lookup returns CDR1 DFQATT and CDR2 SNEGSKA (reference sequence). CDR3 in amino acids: CSARTSTDTQYF. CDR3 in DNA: TGCAGTGCTAGAACTAGTACAGATACGCAGTATTTT.

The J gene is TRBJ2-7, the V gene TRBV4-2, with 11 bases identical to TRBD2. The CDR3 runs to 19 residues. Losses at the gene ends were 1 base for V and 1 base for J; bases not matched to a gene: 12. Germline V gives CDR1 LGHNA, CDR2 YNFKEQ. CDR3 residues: CASSQGLAGGGGWSYEQYF. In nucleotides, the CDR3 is TGTGCCAGCAGCCAAGGGCTAGCGGGGGGTGGAGGGTGGTCCTACGAGCAGTACTTC.

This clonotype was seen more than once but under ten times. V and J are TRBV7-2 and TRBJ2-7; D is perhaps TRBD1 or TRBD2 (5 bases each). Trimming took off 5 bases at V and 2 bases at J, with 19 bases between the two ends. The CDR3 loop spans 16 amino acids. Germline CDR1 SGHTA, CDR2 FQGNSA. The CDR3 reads CASSPEGTPQAYEQYF. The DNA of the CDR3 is TGTGCCAGCAGCCCGGAAGGGACGCCCCAAGCCTACGAGCAGTACTTC.

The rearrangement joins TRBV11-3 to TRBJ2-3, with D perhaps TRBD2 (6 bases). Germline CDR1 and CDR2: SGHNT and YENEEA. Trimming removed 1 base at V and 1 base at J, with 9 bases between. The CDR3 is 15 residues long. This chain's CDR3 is CASSLGRLGTDTQYF. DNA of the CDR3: TGTGCCAGCAGCTTAGGTAGACTAGGCACAGATACGCAGTATTTT.

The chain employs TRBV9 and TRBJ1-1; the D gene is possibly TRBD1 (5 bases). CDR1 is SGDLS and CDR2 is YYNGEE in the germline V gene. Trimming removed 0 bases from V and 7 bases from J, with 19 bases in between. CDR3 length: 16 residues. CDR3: CASSVAAGGVGVEAFF. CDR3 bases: TGTGCCAGCAGCGTAGCCGCGGGGGGGGTAGGAGTTGAAGCTTTCTTT.

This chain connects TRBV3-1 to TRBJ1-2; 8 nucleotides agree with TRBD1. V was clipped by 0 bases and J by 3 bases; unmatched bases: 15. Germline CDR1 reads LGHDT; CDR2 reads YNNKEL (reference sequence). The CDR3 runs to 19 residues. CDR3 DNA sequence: TGTGCCAGCAGCCAAGAAATAGGGGTCAGGGGGCGTGCTGACTATGGCTACACCTTC. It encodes CASSQEIGVRGRADYGYTF.

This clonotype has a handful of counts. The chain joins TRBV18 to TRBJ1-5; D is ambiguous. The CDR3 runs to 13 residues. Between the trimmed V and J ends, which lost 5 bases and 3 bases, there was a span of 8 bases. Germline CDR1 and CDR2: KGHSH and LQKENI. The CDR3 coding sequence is TGTGCCAGCTCAGAAGCTACCAATCAGCCCCAGCATTTT. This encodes CASSEATNQPQHF.